This TCR beta chain derives from a study of CXCR3-negative and CXCR3-positive naive CD8 T cells. Study-level points and caveats: Diversity was high in both naive subsets and much lower in memory cells. Naive cells that were CXCR3-positive had more hydrophobic TRB CDR3s (compared with CXCR3-negative naive cells). Surface CD5 matched across naive subsets, and TRB CDR3 properties served to infer TCR strength.

From germline, CDR1 is SEHNR and CDR2 FQNEAQ (reference sequence). This CDR3 spans 15 amino acids. UMI-labeled TRB cDNA libraries were prepared by 5' RACE. With the 5' RACE reads reprocessed, TCRdb shows one record per CDR3 protein and no DNA. The sample table sets out about 39,000 distinct CDR3 sequences. Sorts performed in triplicate captured 300,000 to 350,000 cells each from every CD8+ T cell subset. In regard to this clonotype: Its antigen is undetermined.

V gene TRBV7-9 combines with J gene TRBJ1-2; TCRdb indicates TRBD1, and absent DNA this call remains unverified. Sequencing used naive CXCR3- CD8+ T cells from blood. Subset given: CD45RO-CCR7+CD27+CD95- naive CD8+ T cells lacking CXCR3 (TNR3-). The TCR was taken from a human donor in good health. Some clones in this sample may be carry-over from other donors' samples. Here the CDR3 reads CASSLALAGRYGYTF. Using reference TRBV7-9 and TRBJ1-2 for the parts outside the CDR3, the full variable domain is DTGVSQNPRHKITKRGQNVTFRCDPISEHNRLYWYRQTLGQGPEFLTYFQNEAQLEKSRLLSDRFSAERPKGSFSTLEIQRTEQGDSAMYLCASSLALAGRYGYTFGSGTRLTVV.